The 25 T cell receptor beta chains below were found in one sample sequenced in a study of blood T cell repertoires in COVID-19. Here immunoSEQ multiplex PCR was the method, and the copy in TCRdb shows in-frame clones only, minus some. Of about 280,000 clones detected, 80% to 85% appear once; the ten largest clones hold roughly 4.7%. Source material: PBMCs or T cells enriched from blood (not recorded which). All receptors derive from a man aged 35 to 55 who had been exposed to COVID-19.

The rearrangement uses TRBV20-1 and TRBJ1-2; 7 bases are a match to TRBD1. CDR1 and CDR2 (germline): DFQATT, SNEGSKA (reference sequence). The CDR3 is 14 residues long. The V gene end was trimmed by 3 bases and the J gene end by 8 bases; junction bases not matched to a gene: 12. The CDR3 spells CSASSLDRAKGYTF. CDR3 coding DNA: TGCAGTGCTAGTTCCCTCGACAGGGCTAAGGGCTACACCTTC.

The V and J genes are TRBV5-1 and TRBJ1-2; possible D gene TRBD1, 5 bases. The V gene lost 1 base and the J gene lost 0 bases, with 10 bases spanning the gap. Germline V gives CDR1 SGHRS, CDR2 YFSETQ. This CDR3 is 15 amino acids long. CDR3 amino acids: CASSLSGNTNYGYTF. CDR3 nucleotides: TGCGCCAGCAGCTTGTCAGGGAATACTAACTATGGCTACACCTTC.

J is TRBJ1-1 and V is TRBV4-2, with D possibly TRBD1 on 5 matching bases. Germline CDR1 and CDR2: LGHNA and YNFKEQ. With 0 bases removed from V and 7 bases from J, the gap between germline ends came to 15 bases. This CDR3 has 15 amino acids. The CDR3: CASSQDIRGRVEAFF. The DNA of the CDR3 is TGTGCCAGCAGCCAAGATATAAGGGGAAGGGTTGAAGCTTTCTTT.

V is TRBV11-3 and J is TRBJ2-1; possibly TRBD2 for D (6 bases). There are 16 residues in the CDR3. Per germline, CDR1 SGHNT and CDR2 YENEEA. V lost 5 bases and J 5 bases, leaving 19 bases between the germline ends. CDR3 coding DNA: TGTGCCAGCAGCAAAGAAACTAGCTTTGGAAACAATGAGCAGTTCTTC. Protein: CASSKETSFGNNEQFF.

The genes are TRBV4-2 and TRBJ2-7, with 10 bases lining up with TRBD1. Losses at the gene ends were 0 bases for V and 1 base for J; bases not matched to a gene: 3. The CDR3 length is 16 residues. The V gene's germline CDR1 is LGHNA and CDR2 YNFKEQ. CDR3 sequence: CASSQDPDRGSYEQYF. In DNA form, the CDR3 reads TGTGCCAGCAGCCAAGATCCGGACAGGGGGTCCTACGAGCAGTACTTC.

The CDR3 is CASSTQRGGELFF. As DNA, the CDR3 is TGTGCCAGCAGCACCCAGCGCGGCGGGGAGCTGTTTTTT. This chain joins TRBV7-3 and TRBJ2-2, with D unresolved. Trimming removed 5 bases at V and 7 bases at J, with 11 bases between. This CDR3 contains 13 residues. Germline V gene data show CDR1 as SGHTA and CDR2 as FQGTGA.

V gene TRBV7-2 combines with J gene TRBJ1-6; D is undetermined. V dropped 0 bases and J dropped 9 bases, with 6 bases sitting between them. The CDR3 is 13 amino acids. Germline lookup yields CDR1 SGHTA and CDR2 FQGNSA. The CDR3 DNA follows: TGTGCCAGCAGCTTAGCCAATAGTTCACCCCTCCACTTT. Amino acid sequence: CASSLANSSPLHF.

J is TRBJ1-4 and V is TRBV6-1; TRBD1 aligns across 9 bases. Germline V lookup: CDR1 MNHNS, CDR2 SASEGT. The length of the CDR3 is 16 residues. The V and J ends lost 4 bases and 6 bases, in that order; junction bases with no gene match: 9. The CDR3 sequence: CASSGQGDMGHEKLFF. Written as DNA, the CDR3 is TGTGCCAGCAGTGGACAGGGGGACATGGGACATGAAAAACTGTTTTTT.

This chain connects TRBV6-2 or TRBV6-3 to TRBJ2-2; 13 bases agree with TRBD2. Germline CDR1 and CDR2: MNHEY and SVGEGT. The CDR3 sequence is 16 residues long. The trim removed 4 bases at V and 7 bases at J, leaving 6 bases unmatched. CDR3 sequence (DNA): TGTGCCAGCAGTTTCGGACTAGCGGGAGCCTTCGGGGAGCTGTTTTTT. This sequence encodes CASSFGLAGAFGELFF.

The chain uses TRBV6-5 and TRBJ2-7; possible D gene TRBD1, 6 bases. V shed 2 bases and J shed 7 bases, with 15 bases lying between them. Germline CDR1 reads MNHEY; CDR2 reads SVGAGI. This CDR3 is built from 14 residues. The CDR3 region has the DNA TGTGCCAGCAGTTACCAGGCAGGGGTTCAAGAGCAGTACTTC. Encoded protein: CASSYQAGVQEQYF.

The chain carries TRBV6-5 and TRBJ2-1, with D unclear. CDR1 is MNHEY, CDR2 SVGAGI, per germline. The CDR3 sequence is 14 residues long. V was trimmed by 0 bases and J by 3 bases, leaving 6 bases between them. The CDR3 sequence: CASSYSNGYNEQFF. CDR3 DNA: TGTGCCAGCAGTTACTCCAACGGCTACAATGAGCAGTTCTTC.

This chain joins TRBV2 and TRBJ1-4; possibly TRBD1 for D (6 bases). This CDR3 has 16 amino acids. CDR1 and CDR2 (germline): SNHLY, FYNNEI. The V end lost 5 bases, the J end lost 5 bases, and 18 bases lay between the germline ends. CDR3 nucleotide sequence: TGTGCCAGCAGTCAGGGGTGGGGGCGAGGGAATGAAAAACTGTTTTTT. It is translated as CASSQGWGRGNEKLFF.

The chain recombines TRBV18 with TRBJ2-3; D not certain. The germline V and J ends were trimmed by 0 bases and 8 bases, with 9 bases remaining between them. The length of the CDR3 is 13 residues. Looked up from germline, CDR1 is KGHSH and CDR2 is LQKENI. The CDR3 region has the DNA TGTGCCAGCTCACCACCGCGACCGGGTACGCAGTATTTT. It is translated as CASSPPRPGTQYF.

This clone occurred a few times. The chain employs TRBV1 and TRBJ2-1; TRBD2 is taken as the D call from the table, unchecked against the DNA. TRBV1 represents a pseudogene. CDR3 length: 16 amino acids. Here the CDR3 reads CTSSQLAGGGYNEQFF. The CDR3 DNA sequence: TGCACCAGCAGCCAACTAGCGGGAGGGGGATACAATGAGCAGTTCTTC.

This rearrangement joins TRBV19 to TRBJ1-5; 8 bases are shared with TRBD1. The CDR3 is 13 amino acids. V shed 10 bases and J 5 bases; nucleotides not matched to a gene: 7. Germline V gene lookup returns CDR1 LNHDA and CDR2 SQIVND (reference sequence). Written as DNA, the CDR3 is TGTGCCATCTCATCAGGGGGCCATCAGCCCCAGCATTTT. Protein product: CAISSGGHQPQHF.

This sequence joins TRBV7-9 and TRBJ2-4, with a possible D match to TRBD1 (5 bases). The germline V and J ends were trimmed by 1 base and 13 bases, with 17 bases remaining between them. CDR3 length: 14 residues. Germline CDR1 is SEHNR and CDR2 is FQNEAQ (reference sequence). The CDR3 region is CASSLGSSPQGQYF. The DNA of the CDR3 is TGTGCCAGCAGCTTAGGAAGCAGCCCGCAGGGACAGTACTTC.

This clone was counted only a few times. Written as DNA, the CDR3 is TGCGCCAGCAGCTTGGAACAGGGGGCCACATATTTT. It translates to CASSLEQGATYF. J is TRBJ1-3 and V is TRBV5-1; 9 bases fit TRBD1. The CDR3 is made up of 12 amino acids. Germline CDR1 reads SGHRS; CDR2 reads YFSETQ. Trimming removed 0 bases from V and 15 bases from J; junction bases left unmatched: 4.

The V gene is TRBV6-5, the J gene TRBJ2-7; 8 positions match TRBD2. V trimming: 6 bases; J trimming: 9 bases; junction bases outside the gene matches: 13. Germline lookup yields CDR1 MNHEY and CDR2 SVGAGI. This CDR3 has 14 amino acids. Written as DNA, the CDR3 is TGTGCCAGCAGGGATACCGGGACTAGAGGGATGCAGTACTTC. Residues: CASRDTGTRGMQYF.

The CDR3 loop reads CASSRSYQSTDTQYF. Written as DNA, the CDR3 is TGTGCCAGCAGTCGATCGTATCAGAGCACAGATACGCAGTATTTT. The rearrangement joins TRBV27 to TRBJ2-3; no clear D. CDR1 and CDR2 (germline): MNHEY, SMNVEV (reference sequence). V dropped 5 bases and J dropped 0 bases, with 12 bases sitting between them. CDR3 length equals 15 residues.

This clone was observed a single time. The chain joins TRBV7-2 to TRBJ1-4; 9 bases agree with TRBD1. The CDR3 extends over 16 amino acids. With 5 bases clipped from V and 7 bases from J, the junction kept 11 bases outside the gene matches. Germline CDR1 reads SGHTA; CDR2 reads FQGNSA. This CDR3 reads CASSLGVNRGREKLFF. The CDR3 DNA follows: TGTGCCAGCAGCCTGGGGGTAAACAGGGGGCGTGAAAAACTGTTTTTT. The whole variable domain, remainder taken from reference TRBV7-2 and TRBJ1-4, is GAGVSQSPSNKVTEKGKDVELRCDPISGHTALYWYRQSLGQGLEFLIYFQGNSAPDKSGLPSDRFSAERTGGSVSTLTIQRTQQEDSAVYLCASSLGVNRGREKLFFGSGTQLSVL.

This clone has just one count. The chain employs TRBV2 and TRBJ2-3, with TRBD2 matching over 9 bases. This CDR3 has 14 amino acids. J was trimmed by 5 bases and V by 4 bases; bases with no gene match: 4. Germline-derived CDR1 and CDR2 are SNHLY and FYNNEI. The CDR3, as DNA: TGTGCCAGCAGTGTAGCGGGAGACGGAGATACGCAGTATTTT. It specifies CASSVAGDGDTQYF.

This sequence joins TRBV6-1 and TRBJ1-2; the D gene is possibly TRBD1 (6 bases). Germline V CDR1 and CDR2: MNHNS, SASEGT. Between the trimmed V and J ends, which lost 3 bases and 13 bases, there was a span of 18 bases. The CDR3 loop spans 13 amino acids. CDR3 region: CASSDTGLKRCTF. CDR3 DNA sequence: TGTGCCAGCAGTGATACAGGGCTCAAGCGTTGCACCTTC.

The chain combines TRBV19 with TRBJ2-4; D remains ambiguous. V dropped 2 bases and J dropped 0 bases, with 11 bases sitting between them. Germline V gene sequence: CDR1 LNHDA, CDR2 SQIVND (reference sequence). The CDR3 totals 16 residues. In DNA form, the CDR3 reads TGTGCCAGTAGTATAAACAATGGGCTAGCCAAAAACATTCAGTACTTC. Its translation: CASSINNGLAKNIQYF.

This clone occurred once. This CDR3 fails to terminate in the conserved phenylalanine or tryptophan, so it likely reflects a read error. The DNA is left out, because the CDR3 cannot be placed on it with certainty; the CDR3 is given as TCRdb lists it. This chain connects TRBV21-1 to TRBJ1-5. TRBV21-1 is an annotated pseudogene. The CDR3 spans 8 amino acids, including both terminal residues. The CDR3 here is CASSKFEP.

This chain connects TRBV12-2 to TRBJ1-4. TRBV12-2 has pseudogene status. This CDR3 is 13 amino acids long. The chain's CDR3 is CASRLIRNEKLFF. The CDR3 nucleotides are TGTGCAAGTCGCTTAATACGGAATGAAAAACTGTTTTTT.